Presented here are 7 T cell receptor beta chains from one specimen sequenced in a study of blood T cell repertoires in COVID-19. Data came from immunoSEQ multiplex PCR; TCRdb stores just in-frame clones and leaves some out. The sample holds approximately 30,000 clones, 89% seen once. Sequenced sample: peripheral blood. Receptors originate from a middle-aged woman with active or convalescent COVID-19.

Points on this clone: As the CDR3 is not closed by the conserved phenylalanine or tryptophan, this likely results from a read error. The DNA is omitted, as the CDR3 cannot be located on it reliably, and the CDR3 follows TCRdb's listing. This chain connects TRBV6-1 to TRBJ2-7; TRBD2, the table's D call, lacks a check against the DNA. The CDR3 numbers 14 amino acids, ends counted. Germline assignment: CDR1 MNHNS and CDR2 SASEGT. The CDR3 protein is CASSENWSKFPPSI.

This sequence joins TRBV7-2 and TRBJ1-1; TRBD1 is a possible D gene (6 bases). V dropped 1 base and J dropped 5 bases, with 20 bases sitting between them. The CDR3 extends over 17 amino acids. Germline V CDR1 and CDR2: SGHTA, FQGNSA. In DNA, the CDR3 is TGTGCCAGCAGCTTAGGGGGGTCAGGGGTAATGGGGACTGAAGCTTTCTTT. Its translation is CASSLGGSGVMGTEAFF.

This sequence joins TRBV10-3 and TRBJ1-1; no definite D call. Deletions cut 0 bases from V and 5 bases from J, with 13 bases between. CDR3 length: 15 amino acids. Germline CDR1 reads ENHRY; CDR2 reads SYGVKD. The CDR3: CAISESAGGGTEAFF. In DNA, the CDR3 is TGTGCCATCAGTGAGTCGGCAGGAGGAGGGACTGAAGCTTTCTTT.

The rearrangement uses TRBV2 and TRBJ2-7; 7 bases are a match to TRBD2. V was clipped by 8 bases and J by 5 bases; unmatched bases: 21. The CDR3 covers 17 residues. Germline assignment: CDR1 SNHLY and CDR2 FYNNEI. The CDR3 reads CASGDEGGSGPSHEQYF. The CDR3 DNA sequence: TGTGCCAGCGGGGACGAAGGCGGGAGTGGTCCCAGCCACGAGCAGTACTTC.

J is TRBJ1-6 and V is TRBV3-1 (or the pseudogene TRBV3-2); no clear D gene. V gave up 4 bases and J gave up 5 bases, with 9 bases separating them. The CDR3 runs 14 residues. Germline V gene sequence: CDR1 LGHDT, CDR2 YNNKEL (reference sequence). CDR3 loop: CASSLGQDNSPLHF. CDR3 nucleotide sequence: TGTGCCAGCAGCCTGGGTCAGGATAATTCACCCCTCCACTTT.

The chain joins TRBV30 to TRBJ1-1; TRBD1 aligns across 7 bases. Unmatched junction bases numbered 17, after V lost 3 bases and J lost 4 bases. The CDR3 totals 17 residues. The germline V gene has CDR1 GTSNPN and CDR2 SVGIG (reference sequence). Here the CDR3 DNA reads TGTGCCTGGAGAACCCGGACAGGCGCTTTTCGGAGCACTGAAGCTTTCTTT. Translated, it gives CAWRTRTGAFRSTEAFF.

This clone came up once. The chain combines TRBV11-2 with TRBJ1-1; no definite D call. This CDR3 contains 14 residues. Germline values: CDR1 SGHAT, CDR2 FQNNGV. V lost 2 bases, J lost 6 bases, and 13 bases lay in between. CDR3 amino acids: CASSLYGNRAEAFF. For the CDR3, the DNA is TGTGCCAGCAGCTTATATGGTAACAGAGCTGAAGCTTTCTTT.